This TCR beta chain was sequenced in a study of long-term antiretroviral therapy in people with HIV. CDR1 and CDR2 (germline): KGHSH, LQKENI. The CDR3 runs 13 residues. The V end was cut by 4 bases, the J end by 4 bases, with 8 bases between. Only United States sites treated participants with HIV. This was the immunoSEQ v3.0 assay at survey level. Measured with immunoSEQ multiplex PCR; TCRdb has only the in-frame clones, and not every one. The sample has about 24,000 clones, 95% seen once. A word on this clone: Antigen specificity is unknown.

Study conclusions and caveats: Repertoire dominance by clones expanded before ART was seen at all time points.

The source material was unsorted PBMCs, sampled about 4.7 years after starting antiretroviral therapy. The clonotype originates from a woman aged 50 to 65 with HIV. The chain uses TRBV18 and TRBJ2-1, with D unclear. CDR3 nucleotides: TGTGCCAGCTCACACGGGCCTTACAATGAGCAGTTCTTC. Translation: CASSHGPYNEQFF.